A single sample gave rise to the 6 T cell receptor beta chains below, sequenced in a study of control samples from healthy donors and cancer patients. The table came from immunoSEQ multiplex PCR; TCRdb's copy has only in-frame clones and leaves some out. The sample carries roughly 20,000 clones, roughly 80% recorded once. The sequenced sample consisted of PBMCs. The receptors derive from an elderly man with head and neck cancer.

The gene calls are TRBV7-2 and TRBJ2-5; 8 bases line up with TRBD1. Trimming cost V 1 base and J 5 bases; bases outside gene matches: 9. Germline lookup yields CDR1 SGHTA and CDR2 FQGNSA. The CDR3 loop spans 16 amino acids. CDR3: CASSLVIAGGAETQYF. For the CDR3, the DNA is TGTGCCAGCAGCTTAGTTATAGCAGGGGGCGCGGAGACCCAGTACTTC.

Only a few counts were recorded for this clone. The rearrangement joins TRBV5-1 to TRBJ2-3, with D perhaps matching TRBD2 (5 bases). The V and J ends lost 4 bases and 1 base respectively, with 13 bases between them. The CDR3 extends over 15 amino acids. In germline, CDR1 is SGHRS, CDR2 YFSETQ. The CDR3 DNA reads TGCGCCAGCAGCCCGAGGGTGGGCGGCACAGATACGCAGTATTTT. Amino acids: CASSPRVGGTDTQYF.

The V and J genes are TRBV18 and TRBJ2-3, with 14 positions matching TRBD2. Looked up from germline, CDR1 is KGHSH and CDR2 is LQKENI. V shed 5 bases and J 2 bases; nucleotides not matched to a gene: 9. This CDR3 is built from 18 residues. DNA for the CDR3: TGTGCCAGCTCAACTAAAGGGACTAGCGGGAGAGTCACAGATACGCAGTATTTT. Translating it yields CASSTKGTSGRVTDTQYF. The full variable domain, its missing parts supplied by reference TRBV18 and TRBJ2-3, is NAGVMQNPRHLVRRRGQEARLRCSPMKGHSHVYWYRQLPEEGLKFMVYLQKENIIDESGMPKERFSAEFPKEGPSILRIQQVVRGDSAAYFCASSTKGTSGRVTDTQYFGPGTRLTVL.

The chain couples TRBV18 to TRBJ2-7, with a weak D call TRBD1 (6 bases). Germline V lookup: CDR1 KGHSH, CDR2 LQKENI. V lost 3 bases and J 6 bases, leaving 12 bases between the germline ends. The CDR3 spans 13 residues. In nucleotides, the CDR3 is TGTGCCAGCTCACCTCTCAGGGGCTCCGAGCAGTACTTC. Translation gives CASSPLRGSEQYF.

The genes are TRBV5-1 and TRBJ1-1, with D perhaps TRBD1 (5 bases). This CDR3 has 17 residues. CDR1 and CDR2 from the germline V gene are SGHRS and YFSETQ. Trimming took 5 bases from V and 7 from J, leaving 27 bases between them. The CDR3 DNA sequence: TGCGCCAGCAGTCCAAATCCGATTGTGTCGGGGGGAGGTGAAGCTTTCTTT. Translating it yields CASSPNPIVSGGGEAFF.

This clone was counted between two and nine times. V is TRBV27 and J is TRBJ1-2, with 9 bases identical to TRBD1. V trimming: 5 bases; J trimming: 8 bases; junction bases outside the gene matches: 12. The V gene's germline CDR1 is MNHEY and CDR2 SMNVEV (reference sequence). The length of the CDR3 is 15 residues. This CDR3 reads CASSPTTGTGRGYTF. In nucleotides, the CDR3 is TGTGCCAGCAGTCCCACCACCGGGACAGGGAGGGGCTACACCTTC.